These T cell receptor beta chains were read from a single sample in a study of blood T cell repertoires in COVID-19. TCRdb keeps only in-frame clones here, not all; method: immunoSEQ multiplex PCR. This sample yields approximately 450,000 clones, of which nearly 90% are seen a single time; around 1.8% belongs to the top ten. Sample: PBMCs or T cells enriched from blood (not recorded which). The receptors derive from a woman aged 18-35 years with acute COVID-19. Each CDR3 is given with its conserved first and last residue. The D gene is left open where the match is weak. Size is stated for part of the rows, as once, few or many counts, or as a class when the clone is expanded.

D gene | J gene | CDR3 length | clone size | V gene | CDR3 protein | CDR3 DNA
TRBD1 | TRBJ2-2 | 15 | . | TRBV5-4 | CASTNNRGDTGELFF | TGTGCCAGCACCAATAACAGGGGAGACACCGGGGAGCTGTTTTTT
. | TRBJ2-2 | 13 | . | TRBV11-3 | CASSLSYTGELFF | TGTGCCAGCAGCTTGTCGTACACCGGGGAGCTGTTTTTT
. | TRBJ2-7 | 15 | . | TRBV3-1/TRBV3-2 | CASSQDVATAYEQYF | TGTGCCAGCAGCCAAGATGTCGCCACGGCCTACGAGCAGTACTTC
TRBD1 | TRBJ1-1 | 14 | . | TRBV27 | CASSLSTGRAEAFF | TGTGCCAGCAGTTTATCGACAGGGAGAGCTGAAGCTTTCTTT
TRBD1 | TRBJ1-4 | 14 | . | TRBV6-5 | CASRPTGGNEKLFF | TGTGCCAGCAGACCGACAGGGGGCAATGAAAAACTGTTTTTT
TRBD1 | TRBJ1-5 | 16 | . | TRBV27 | CASSLFQGAINQPQHF | TGTGCCAGCAGTTTATTCCAGGGGGCGATCAATCAGCCCCAGCATTTT
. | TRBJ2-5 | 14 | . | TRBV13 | CASSFEGGPETQYF | TGTGCCAGCAGCTTTGAGGGGGGGCCAGAGACCCAGTACTTC
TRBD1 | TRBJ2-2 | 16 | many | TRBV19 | CASKFSGQGNTGELFF | TGTGCCAGTAAGTTTTCCGGACAGGGAAACACCGGGGAGCTGTTTTTT
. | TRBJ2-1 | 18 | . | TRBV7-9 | CASSLGGPAAPVGGEQFF | TGTGCCAGCAGCTTAGGGGGCCCAGCTGCACCGGTAGGTGGGGAGCAGTTCTTC
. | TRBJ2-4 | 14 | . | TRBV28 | CASSRMVAADIQYF | TGTGCCAGCAGCCGAATGGTAGCGGCGGACATTCAGTACTTC
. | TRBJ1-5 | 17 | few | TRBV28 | CASSFNLKTGTNQPQHF | TGTGCCAGCAGTTTCAACCTCAAGACAGGCACCAATCAGCCCCAGCATTTT
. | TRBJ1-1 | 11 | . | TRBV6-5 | CASSYKSVTFF | TGTGCCAGCAGTTACAAGTCGGTAACTTTCTTT
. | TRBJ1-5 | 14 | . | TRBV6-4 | CASSQDSGAQPQHF | TGTGCCAGCAGCCAAGATTCAGGGGCTCAGCCCCAGCATTTT
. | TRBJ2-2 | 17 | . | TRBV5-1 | CASSLVTGQLNTGELFF | TGCGCCAGCAGCTTGGTGACAGGTCAATTGAACACCGGGGAGCTGTTTTTT
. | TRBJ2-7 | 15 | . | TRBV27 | CASSPLGKGIDEQYF | TGTGCCAGCAGTCCGCTAGGGAAGGGGATAGACGAGCAGTACTTC
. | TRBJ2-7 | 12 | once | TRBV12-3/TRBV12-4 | CASSRGHSEQYF | TGTGCCAGCAGCCGAGGACACTCCGAGCAGTACTTC
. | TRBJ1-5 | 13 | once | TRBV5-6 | CASSPGLNQPQHF | TGTGCCAGCAGCCCGGGACTTAATCAGCCCCAGCATTTT
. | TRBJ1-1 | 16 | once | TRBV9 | CASSVAGGEMNTEAFF | TGTGCCAGCAGCGTAGCAGGAGGCGAGATGAACACTGAAGCTTTCTTT
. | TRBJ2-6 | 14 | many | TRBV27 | CASSLYSGANVLTF | TGTGCCAGCAGTCTTTATTCTGGGGCCAACGTCCTGACTTTC
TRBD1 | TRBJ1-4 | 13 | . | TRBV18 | CASSRQGDEKLFF | TGTGCCAGCTCACGACAGGGGGATGAAAAACTGTTTTTT
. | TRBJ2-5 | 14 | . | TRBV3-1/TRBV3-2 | CASSQFNGEETQYF | TGTGCCAGCAGCCAATTTAACGGTGAAGAGACCCAGTACTTC
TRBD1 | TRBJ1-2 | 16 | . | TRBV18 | CASSPKPTGIDYGYTF | TGTGCCAGCTCACCAAAACCGACAGGGATCGACTATGGCTACACCTTC
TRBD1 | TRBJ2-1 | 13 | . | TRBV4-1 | CASRRTGGGEQFF | TGCGCCAGCAGAAGGACAGGGGGCGGTGAGCAGTTCTTC
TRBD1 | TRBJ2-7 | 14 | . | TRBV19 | CASSMTGGSYEQYF | TGTGCCAGTAGTATGACAGGGGGAAGCTACGAGCAGTACTTC
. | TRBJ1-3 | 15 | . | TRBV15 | CATSPAGYSGNTIYF | TGTGCCACCAGCCCCGCAGGGTACTCTGGAAACACCATATATTTT
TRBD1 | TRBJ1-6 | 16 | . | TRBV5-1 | CASSSTGDDPNSPLHF | TGCGCCAGCAGTTCTACAGGGGACGACCCTAATTCACCCCTCCACTTT
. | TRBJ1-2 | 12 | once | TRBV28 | CASSDSIYGYTF | TGTGCCAGCAGTGACAGTATCTATGGCTACACCTTC